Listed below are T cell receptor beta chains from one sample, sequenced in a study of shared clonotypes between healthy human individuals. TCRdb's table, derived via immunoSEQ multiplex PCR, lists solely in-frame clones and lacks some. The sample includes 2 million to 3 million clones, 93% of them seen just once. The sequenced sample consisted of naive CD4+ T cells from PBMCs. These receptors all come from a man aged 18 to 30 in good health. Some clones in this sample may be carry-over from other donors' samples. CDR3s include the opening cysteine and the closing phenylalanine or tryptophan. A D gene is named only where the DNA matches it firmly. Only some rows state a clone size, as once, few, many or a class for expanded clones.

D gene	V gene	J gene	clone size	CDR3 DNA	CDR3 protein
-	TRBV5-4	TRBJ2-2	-	TGTGCCAGCAGACGGGACCTTGCGATCGCGAACACCGGGGAGCTGTTTTTT	CASRRDLAIANTGELFF
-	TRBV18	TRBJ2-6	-	TGTGCCAGCTCACCAGACTTGCCAGGGGCCAACGTCCTGACTTTC	CASSPDLPGANVLTF
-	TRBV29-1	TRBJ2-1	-	TGCAGCGCCCGCGCCGACAGCTCAGAGCAGTTCTTC	CSARADSSEQFF
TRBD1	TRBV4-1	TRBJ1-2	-	TGCGCCAGCAGCCCCCGGGACAGCGGAGGGGCTAACTATGGCTACACCTTC	CASSPRDSGGANYGYTF
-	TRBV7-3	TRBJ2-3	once	TGTGCCAGCAGCTTAAAGCCCTTGGGAGCAGATACGCAGTATTTT	CASSLKPLGADTQYF
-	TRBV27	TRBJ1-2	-	TGTGCCAGCAGACGAATCGGACGGGACTATGGCTACACCTTC	CASRRIGRDYGYTF
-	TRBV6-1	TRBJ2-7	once	TGTGCCAGCAGGAGGGACTTTGACAGGGACAAGCAGTACTTC	CASRRDFDRDKQYF
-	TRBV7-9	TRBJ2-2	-	TGTGCCAGCAGCTTAGTCGGGACGCACACCGGGGAGCTGTTTTTT	CASSLVGTHTGELFF
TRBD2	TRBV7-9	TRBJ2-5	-	TGTGCCAGCAAGAATAGGCCGAATAGCGGGAGCCAAGAGACCCAGTACTTC	CASKNRPNSGSQETQYF
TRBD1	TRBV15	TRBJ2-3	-	TGTGCCACCAGCAGAGATAGACAGGGGGCGGCAGATACGCAGTATTTT	CATSRDRQGAADTQYF
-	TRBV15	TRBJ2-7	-	TGTGCCACCAGCCGAAGACAGGACCTCTCCTACGAGCAGTACTTC	CATSRRQDLSYEQYF
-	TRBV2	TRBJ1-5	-	TGTGCCAGCAGGGATGACAGCAATCAGCCCCAGCATTTT	CASRDDSNQPQHF
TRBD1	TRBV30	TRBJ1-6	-	TGTGCCTGGTACGACAGGGTGGGTTCACCCCTCCACTTT	CAWYDRVGSPLHF
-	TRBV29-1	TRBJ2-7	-	TGCAGCGCCGCGGGACGGCCTTACGAGCAGTACTTC	CSAAGRPYEQYF
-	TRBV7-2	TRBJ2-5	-	TGTGCCAGCAGCTTGCAGGGCCTAAGCCAAGAGACCCAGTACTTC	CASSLQGLSQETQYF
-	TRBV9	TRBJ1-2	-	TGTGCCAGCAGCACCCGTAGCAGTGGCTACACCTTC	CASSTRSSGYTF
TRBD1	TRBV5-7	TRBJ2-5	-	TGTGCCAGAAGCGTGACAGGGGGCTCAGGAGAGACCCAGTACTTC	CARSVTGGSGETQYF
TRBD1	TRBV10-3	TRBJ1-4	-	TGTGCCGTATCCGGGACAGGGTTGGAGAAACTGTTTTTT	CAVSGTGLEKLFF
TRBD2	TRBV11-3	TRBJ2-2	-	TGTGCCAGCAGCTTACTAGCGGGCACCGGGGAGCTGTTTTTT	CASSLLAGTGELFF
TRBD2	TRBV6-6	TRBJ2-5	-	TGTGCCAGCAGGAAACCGGGACTAGCGAATCAAGAGACCCAGTACTTC	CASRKPGLANQETQYF
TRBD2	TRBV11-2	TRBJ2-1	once	TGTGCCAGCAGCCCCCGGGTGGCTAGCGGGAGGCATGAGCAGTTCTTC	CASSPRVASGRHEQFF
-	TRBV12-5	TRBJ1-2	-	TGTGCTAGTGGTTTAGGGGGGGCCGCCTATGGCTACACCTTC	CASGLGGAAYGYTF
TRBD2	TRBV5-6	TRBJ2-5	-	TGTGCCAGCAGCTTTATAGCGGGAGAAGAGACCCAGTACTTC	CASSFIAGEETQYF
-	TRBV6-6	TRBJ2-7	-	TGTGCCAGCAGCCCCTTGGCGGGCGGGGATCGGACGTGGGGGTTC	CASSPLAGGDRTWGF
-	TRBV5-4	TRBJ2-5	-	TGTGCCAGCAGCCCTATGAGCGCCCAAGAGACCCAGTACTTC	CASSPMSAQETQYF
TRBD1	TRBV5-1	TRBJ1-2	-	TGCGCCAGCACACTACAGGGGGACTATGGCTACACCTTC	CASTLQGDYGYTF
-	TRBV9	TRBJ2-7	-	TGTGCCAGCAGCGGGTCGAGCTCCTACGAGCAGTACTTC	CASSGSSSYEQYF
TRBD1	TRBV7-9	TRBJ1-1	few	TGTGCCAGCAGCTTATTGGGACAGCTCACTGAAGCTTTCTTT	CASSLLGQLTEAFF
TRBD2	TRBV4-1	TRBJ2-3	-	TGCGCCAGCAGCCAGGCCTTAGCGGCGCGGGGGGATACGCAGTATTTT	CASSQALAARGDTQYF
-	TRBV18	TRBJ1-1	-	TGTGCCAGCTCACCTCAGGGTATGTCTGAAGCTTTCTTT	CASSPQGMSEAFF
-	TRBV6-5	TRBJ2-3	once	TGTGCCAGCAGAGGGGACGCGCGTACGCAGTATTTT	CASRGDARTQYF
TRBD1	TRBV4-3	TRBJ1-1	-	TGCGCCAGCAGCCATTACACAGGGGGCACTGAAGCTTTCTTT	CASSHYTGGTEAFF
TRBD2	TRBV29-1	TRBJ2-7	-	TGCAGCGTTGCCGGGAGGCTGGGCCCCCAGCAGTACTTC	CSVAGRLGPQQYF
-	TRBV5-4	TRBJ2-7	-	TGTGCCAGCAGCTTGTCAGCGTTCTCCTACGAGCAGTACTTC	CASSLSAFSYEQYF
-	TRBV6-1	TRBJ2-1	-	TGTGCCAGCAGCGGCAGGGATGGGGATGAGCAGTTCTTC	CASSGRDGDEQFF
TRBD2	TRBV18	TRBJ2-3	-	TGTGCCAGCCCGGGACTAGCGGGAGATAAAGATACGCAGTATTTT	CASPGLAGDKDTQYF
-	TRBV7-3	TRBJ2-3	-	TGTGCCAGCAGCTTAAGGTCGGGAAACACAGATACGCAGTATTTT	CASSLRSGNTDTQYF
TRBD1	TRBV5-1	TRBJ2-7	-	TGCGCCAGCAGCGCCACGGCGGGACAGGGGGTTTCCGAGCAGTACTTC	CASSATAGQGVSEQYF
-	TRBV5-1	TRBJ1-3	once	TGCGCCAGCAGCCCGGACGGAGATGGAAACACCATATATTTT	CASSPDGDGNTIYF
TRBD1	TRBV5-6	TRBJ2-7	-	TGTGCCAGCAGCCCCCGGGACAGAGTCTACGAGCAGTACTTC	CASSPRDRVYEQYF
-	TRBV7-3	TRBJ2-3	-	TGTGCCAGCAGCTTCAGGGGAGGGACAGATACGCAGTATTTT	CASSFRGGTDTQYF
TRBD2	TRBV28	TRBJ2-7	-	TGTGCCAGCAGGCGACCTCCGAGCGGGATGTTCCACGAGCAGTACTTC	CASRRPPSGMFHEQYF
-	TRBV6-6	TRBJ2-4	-	TGTGCCAGCAGCCCAGGGGGGTCTAAAAACATTCAGTACTTC	CASSPGGSKNIQYF
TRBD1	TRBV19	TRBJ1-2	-	TGTGCCAGTAGTATACCGGGACAGGGATACTATGGCTACACCTTC	CASSIPGQGYYGYTF
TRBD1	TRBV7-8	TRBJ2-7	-	TGTGCCAGCAGCTTCCGGGACAGGGTATACGAGCAGTACTTC	CASSFRDRVYEQYF
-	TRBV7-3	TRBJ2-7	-	TGTGCCAGCAGCCCCGTGGGTTGGGCCGAGCAGTACTTC	CASSPVGWAEQYF
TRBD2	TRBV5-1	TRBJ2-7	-	TGCGCCAGCAGCGCCAGACCGGCGGGAGGGACCTACGAGCAGTACTTC	CASSARPAGGTYEQYF
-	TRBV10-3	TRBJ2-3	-	TGTGCCATCAGTGATCGGGGGCTCACAGATACGCAGTATTTT	CAISDRGLTDTQYF
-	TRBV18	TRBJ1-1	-	TGTGCCAGCTCCTCCTCCGCGGGTAACATTGAAGCTTTCTTT	CASSSSAGNIEAFF
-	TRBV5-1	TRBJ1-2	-	TGCGCCAGCAGCTTGGCCGGCAGACCAGGGCATGGCTACACCTTC	CASSLAGRPGHGYTF
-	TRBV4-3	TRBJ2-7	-	TGCGCCAGCAGCCCAGGACGGATCTACGAGCAGTACTTC	CASSPGRIYEQYF
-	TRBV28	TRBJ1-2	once	TGTGCCAGCAGTTTGGGGGGACACTATGGCTACACCTTC	CASSLGGHYGYTF
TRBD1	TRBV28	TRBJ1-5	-	TGTGCCAGCAGTTTAATCGACAGGGGAGGCAATCAGCCCCAGCATTTT	CASSLIDRGGNQPQHF
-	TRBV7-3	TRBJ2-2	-	TGTGCCAGCAGCTTAGGGCCAGGGGCGAGCACCGGGGAGCTGTTTTTT	CASSLGPGASTGELFF
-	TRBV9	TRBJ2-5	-	TGTGCCAGCAGCGTAGCCTGGGTGGGAGAGACCCAGTACTTC	CASSVAWVGETQYF
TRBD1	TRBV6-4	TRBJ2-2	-	TGTGCCAGCAAGGACAGGGCAGACACCGGGGAGCTGTTTTTT	CASKDRADTGELFF